This T cell receptor (beta chain) was captured by sequencing in a study of early T cells in non-severe SARS-CoV-2 infection. This clonotype appeared many times. CDR3 length equals 14 residues. CDR1 is SNHLY, CDR2 FYNNEI, per germline. V lost 3 bases to trimming and J lost 8 bases, with 16 bases between them. TCRdb independently ran MiXCR on the 5' RACE reads; one entry per CDR3 protein. In the table there are around 61,000 distinct CDR3 sequences, under 14% of which are singletons. Sequencing was performed on whole blood. The V and J genes are TRBV2 and TRBJ1-2; a possible D gene is TRBD1 (6 bases). The receptor comes from an adult who was a healthcare worker with PCR-confirmed SARS-CoV-2 infection or an uninfected control (not recorded which). In DNA, the CDR3 is TGTGCCAGCAGTGAGACGGGACATGGGGACGGCTACACCTTC. Amino acids: CASSETGHGDGYTF. Looking up the rest from reference TRBV2 and TRBJ1-2 gives the full variable domain: EPEVTQTPSHQVTQMGQEVILRCVPISNHLYFYWYRQILGQKVEFLVSFYNNEISEKSEIFDDQFSVERPDGSNFTLKIRSTKLEDSAMYFCASSETGHGDGYTFGSGTRLTVV.